This TCR beta chain appears in the sequencing data of a study of beta chain features in type 1 diabetes (dated by TCRdb to between 2018 and 2020). About the full investigation: Patients and healthy donors did not differ in mean age, gender distribution, total cell number or subset yield. A total of around 110,000,000 sorted cells were examined across all samples, and RNA yield correlated strongly with the number of cells per subset. Naive and central memory subsets were obtained from all 30 or so donors, but regulatory and stem cell-like memory subsets were isolated from only 8 patients and roughly 8 healthy donors. The study compared the TCRB repertoires of sorted circulating CD4+ T cell subsets in recently diagnosed type 1 diabetes patients with those in matched healthy donors. Study-wide findings and limitations: In all four CD4+ subsets, TCRB CDR3 length was moderately but significantly shorter in type 1 diabetes patients. Because the HLA sub-analyses included only small numbers of individuals, any influence of HLA type on TCRB rearrangement was left unresolved. PCR may preferentially amplify shorter templates, but because patient and control samples were amplified and corrected together, any resulting skew would affect both groups equally. Fewer insertions and more nucleotide deletions at VDJ recombination sites were observed in patients with type 1 diabetes, implying thymic rearrangement abnormalities. Naive, central memory and regulatory TCRB repertoires appeared more similar among patients than among healthy donors. Because cDNA was sequenced instead of genomic DNA, highly expressing activated cells could be over-represented, though the groups showed no difference in activation or CD3 levels.

The entire amount of isolated RNA was reverse transcribed using the High Capacity cDNA Reverse Transcription Kit, so the sequenced TCRB transcripts were expressed ones. Deep immunoSEQ sequencing was applied to naive, central memory and regulatory T cell samples, giving an average of roughly 3.3 million total reads per sample. Sorted cells were lysed in RLT buffer, and RNA was extracted using DNase-treated RNeasy Micro or Mini kits according to cell number. To prevent cross-contamination, each cell subset was processed individually, whereas patient and healthy donor samples were processed jointly. TCRB sequences were amplified from cDNA with the immunoSEQ multiplex PCR, producing 87-bp fragments spanning the CDR3 region. The amplicons were sequenced using the Illumina HiSeq platform. In the authors' own workflow: PCR bias was computationally corrected using synthetic template baselines, reads within Hamming distance 2 were collapsed, and singletons that could not be merged were discarded. By aligning reads against IMGT, V, D and J genes, CDR3 length, and insertions or deletions at six rearrangement sites were assigned. Within each subset, clonotype counts were normalized to sorted cell number, and only after that were true diversity and Gini coefficients computed with the tcR R package. The overlap coefficient, calculated on TCRB nucleotide sequences, was used to quantify repertoire sharing. TCRdb provides this immuneACCESS table in a form limited to in-frame rearrangements. Some clones are lacking; in checked studies, under half of them reflect an unresolved V gene, and why the rest are absent is not known. V, J and clone size derive from that table, while D and trimming were established from the DNA sequence. The sample includes about 240,000 clones, with 27% observed a single time. Under 5% of the sample belongs to the ten largest clones.

The CDR3 holds 16 amino acids from the cysteine to the phenylalanine. The kept DNA is CDR3 alone, 48 bases in frame from the first base. Deletion took 3 bases off V and 6 bases off J, with a span of 18 bases between the germline ends. The germline V gene yields SGHDT for CDR1 and YYEEEE for CDR2. This clone appeared a few times. No antigen is known for it. No base-level quality is on record; no much larger clone is a single base apart. From each donor, a single peripheral blood sample of about 110 mL on average was drawn into heparinised tubes. Naive, central memory, regulatory and stem cell-like memory CD4+ T cells were sorted on a BD FACSAria II using a panel including CD45RO, CCR7, CD25, CD127, CD95 and CD27. A purity above 98% was achieved for all sorted populations. PBMCs were separated immediately by Lymphoprep density gradient centrifugation and were stained directly, without being cultured. So that batch effects would be minimized, each experiment stained and sorted samples in pairs, pairing one healthy donor with one patient.

This clonotype was sampled from a man aged 25 to 40 in good health. Sample: central memory CD4+ T cells from blood. The rearrangement combines TRBV5-6 with TRBJ2-2; a weak D assignment points to TRBD2 (5 bases agree). This receptor carries the CDR3 CASSWRLQGQAGELFF. The nucleotide sequence reads as follows: TGTGCCAGCAGCTGGAGGTTACAAGGGCAGGCCGGGGAGCTGTTTTTT.